This T cell receptor beta chain was recorded in a study of cytomegalovirus exposure and HLA in healthy donors. Regarding the study as a whole: With DRB1 most and HLA-C fewest, TCR association rates differed between HLA loci in a later analysis.

Concerning this clone: What it recognizes is unknown.

In germline, CDR1 is LNHNV, CDR2 YYDKDF (reference sequence). V lost 0 bases and J lost 8, with 19 bases in between. This CDR3 contains 17 residues. It was with 60 Vbeta and 13 Jbeta primers that the PCR ran. Libraries were prepared by immunoSEQ multiplex PCR; TCRdb keeps only in-frame clonotypes and omits some of them. The sample carries over 75,000 clones, 60% to 80% recorded once. V gene TRBV15 combines with J gene TRBJ2-2, with D unresolved. The sample consisted of PBMCs. This TCR was recovered from a female donor in good health and CMV-seronegative. CDR3 DNA sequence: TGTGCCACCAGCAGAGATGATGTGGGCCATGGTTTTGGGGAGCTGTTTTTT. Residues: CATSRDDVGHGFGELFF.